Shown below are 23 T cell receptor beta chains from a single sample sequenced in a study of cytomegalovirus exposure and HLA in healthy donors. The PCR employed 60 Vbeta primers together with 13 Jbeta primers. Libraries were prepared by immunoSEQ multiplex PCR; TCRdb keeps only in-frame clonotypes and omits some of them. The table has more than 90,000 clones, 79% seen once. The sequenced sample consisted of PBMCs. These TCRs come from a woman under 30 in good health and CMV-seropositive.

The rearrangement uses TRBV28 and TRBJ2-5, with 7 bases matching TRBD2. Losses at the gene ends were 2 bases for V and 4 bases for J; bases not matched to a gene: 4. Germline V gives CDR1 MDHEN, CDR2 SYDVKM. The CDR3 extends over 14 amino acids. CDR3 protein: CASSLAGEGETQYF. Written as DNA, the CDR3 is TGTGCCAGCAGTTTAGCGGGAGAGGGAGAGACCCAGTACTTC.

This rearrangement joins TRBV6-5 to TRBJ2-2, with no clear D. V was cut by 5 bases and J by 4 bases, with 14 bases left in between. The germline V gene has CDR1 MNHEY and CDR2 SVGAGI. This CDR3 has 15 residues. DNA for the CDR3: TGTGCCAGCAGTCCCGGGTGGATGACCACCGGGGAGCTGTTTTTT. Its translation is CASSPGWMTTGELFF.

The chain uses TRBV5-8 and TRBJ2-5, with no clear D. The J call may be faulty, since TRBJ2-7 better matches the DNA end. Germline lookup yields CDR1 SGHTS and CDR2 YDEGEE. This CDR3 has 16 amino acids. CDR3 in amino acids: CASSPAGSTRGGEQYF. The CDR3 coding sequence is TGTGCCAGCAGCCCCGCCGGCAGCACCCGAGGCGGCGAGCAGTACTTC.

The chain uses TRBV4-2 and TRBJ2-7; 7 bases fit TRBD1. The CDR3 loop spans 16 amino acids. The J segment lost 2 bases and the V segment lost 0 bases, leaving 7 bases of the junction unmatched. Germline lookup yields CDR1 LGHNA and CDR2 YNFKEQ. In DNA form, the CDR3 reads TGTGCCAGCAGCCAAGAGTTGAGACAGGGCACCTACGAGCAGTACTTC. The encoded protein is CASSQELRQGTYEQYF.

The rearrangement uses TRBV7-2 and TRBJ2-3, with 7 positions matching TRBD1. The CDR3 loop spans 14 amino acids. V shed 4 bases, J shed 4 bases, and the junction held 5 bases outside the gene matches. Germline CDR1 and CDR2: SGHTA and FQGNSA. The CDR3 nucleotides are TGTGCCAGCAGCTGGGGACAGATGGCAGATACGCAGTATTTT. Amino acid sequence: CASSWGQMADTQYF.

The V and J genes are TRBV13 and TRBJ2-3; 7 positions agree with TRBD2. The germline gives CDR1 PRHDT, CDR2 FYEKMQ (reference sequence). V dropped 7 bases and J dropped 4; count of bases not matched to a gene: 11. This CDR3 spans 15 amino acids. CDR3 residues: CASTPLREIPDTQYF. CDR3 DNA: TGTGCCAGCACCCCATTGCGGGAGATCCCAGATACGCAGTATTTT.

The genes are TRBV4-1 and TRBJ1-1, with 7 nucleotides matching TRBD1. CDR1 is MGHRA, CDR2 YSYEKL, per germline. Trimming at V came to 1 base and at J to 0 bases, leaving 5 bases not matched to a gene. The CDR3 spans 16 residues. The CDR3 reads CASSQVARGVNTEAFF. The CDR3 DNA reads as TGCGCCAGCAGCCAAGTTGCCAGGGGGGTGAACACTGAAGCTTTCTTT.

This chain connects TRBV19 to TRBJ1-1; TRBD1 is a possible D gene (5 bases). Germline assignment: CDR1 LNHDA and CDR2 SQIVND (reference sequence). V lost 7 bases and J lost 0, with 12 bases in between. The CDR3 contains 14 residues. CDR3 in DNA: TGTGCCAGTATGGGGCAGAGCATGAACACTGAAGCTTTCTTT. As protein: CASMGQSMNTEAFF.

The chain links TRBV30 to TRBJ2-7, with 9 bases fitting TRBD2. This CDR3 comprises 15 residues. V gave up 3 bases and J gave up 7 bases; unmatched junction bases: 13. Germline CDR1 and CDR2: GTSNPN and SVGIG (reference sequence). CDR3 loop: CAWRWGREGPCEQYF. CDR3 in DNA: TGTGCCTGGAGATGGGGGCGGGAGGGCCCGTGTGAGCAGTACTTC.

The CDR3 sequence: CASSSGGGRRRDNTGELFF. The CDR3 region has the DNA TGTGCCAGCAGCTCGGGGGGGGGAAGAAGGCGGGACAACACCGGGGAGCTGTTTTTT. V gene TRBV5-4 combines with J gene TRBJ2-2, with 8 bases identical to TRBD2. This CDR3 is 19 amino acids long. V lost 3 bases to trimming and J lost 2 bases; unmatched junction nucleotides: 15. CDR1 and CDR2 (germline): SGHNT, YYREEE (reference sequence).

The rearrangement joins TRBV19 to TRBJ2-7, with TRBD1 identical over 8 bases. Germline CDR1 is LNHDA and CDR2 is SQIVND (reference sequence). CDR3 length equals 15 residues. The junction had 6 bases not matched to a gene; V was cut back by 3 bases and J by 2 bases. The CDR3 spells CASSIARGPAYEQYF. In nucleotides, the CDR3 is TGTGCCAGTAGTATTGCCAGGGGGCCGGCCTACGAGCAGTACTTC.

With regard to this clone: At one end, the junction sequence differs from germline, possibly due to a read error. The genes are TRBV28 and TRBJ1-1; the D gene is possibly TRBD1 (5 bases). CDR1 is MDHEN, CDR2 SYDVKM, per germline. CDR3 length equals 14 residues. CDR3 in DNA: TGTGCCCGCAGTTCCTTAGGGGTTTACACTGAAGCTTTCTTT. It specifies CARSSLGVYTEAFF.

The chain couples TRBV28 to TRBJ2-4; the D gene is possibly TRBD2 (5 bases). CDR1 and CDR2 from the germline V gene are MDHEN and SYDVKM. This CDR3 has 14 residues. V was pared by 5 bases and J by 5 bases, with 13 bases between. The CDR3 bases are TGTGCCAGCAGTCTGGTAGGGAGCCAAAACATTCAGTACTTC. Translation gives CASSLVGSQNIQYF.

V is TRBV27 and J is TRBJ1-1; D may be TRBD1 (5 bases). This CDR3 has 17 residues. CDR1 is MNHEY and CDR2 is SMNVEV in the germline V gene (reference sequence). Trimming took off 2 bases at V and 1 base at J, with 17 bases between the two ends. DNA for the CDR3: TGTGCCAGCAGTTTAGGATTAGGGGCGGACGCGAACACTGAAGCTTTCTTT. Amino acids: CASSLGLGADANTEAFF.

The chain links TRBV27 to TRBJ2-1; weak D call: TRBD2 (6 bases). Trimming removed 3 bases from V and 9 bases from J, with 15 bases in between. The germline gives CDR1 MNHEY, CDR2 SMNVEV (reference sequence). The CDR3 consists of 14 residues. The CDR3 region is CASSLFPRRGEQFF. Here the CDR3 DNA reads TGTGCCAGCAGTTTGTTCCCGAGGAGGGGTGAGCAGTTCTTC.

The chain joins TRBV19 to TRBJ1-4; D might be TRBD1 (6 bases). V was pared by 4 bases and J by 0 bases, with 18 bases between. Germline CDR1 LNHDA, CDR2 SQIVND (reference sequence). The CDR3 runs to 18 residues. The CDR3 loop is CASSRRTVLSATNEKLFF. The CDR3 nucleotides read TGTGCCAGTAGTAGACGGACAGTGCTTTCAGCAACTAATGAAAAACTGTTTTTT.

V is TRBV28 and J is TRBJ2-1, with unresolved D. Between the trimmed V and J ends, which lost 7 bases and 4 bases, there was a span of 8 bases. The CDR3 sequence is 12 residues long. Germline CDR1 MDHEN, CDR2 SYDVKM. The CDR3 loop reads CASIAGYNEQFF. The CDR3 DNA sequence: TGTGCCAGCATTGCAGGTTACAATGAGCAGTTCTTC.

V gene TRBV5-4 combines with J gene TRBJ2-1; D is perhaps TRBD1 (5 bases). This CDR3 is 17 amino acids long. CDR1 and CDR2 from the germline V gene are SGHNT and YYREEE (reference sequence). V was pared by 4 bases and J by 8 bases, with 25 bases between. CDR3 in DNA: TGTGCCAGCAGCCCTACCACCATGGGCAGGGCAGACGATGAGCAGTTCTTC. It yields the protein CASSPTTMGRADDEQFF.

The chain is built from TRBV5-1 and TRBJ2-5, with D possibly TRBD2 on 6 matching bases. The CDR3 sequence is 14 residues long. Germline lookup yields CDR1 SGHRS and CDR2 YFSETQ. Trimming cost V 8 bases and J 5 bases, with 19 bases left between them. The DNA for the CDR3 is TGCGCCAGTTCCACGGGGGTGAGGGTTGAGACCCAGTACTTC. Encoded protein: CASSTGVRVETQYF. Full variable domain (remainder filled in from reference TRBV5-1 and TRBJ2-5): KAGVTQTPRYLIKTRGQQVTLSCSPISGHRSVSWYQQTPGQGLQFLFEYFSETQRNKGNFPGRFSGRQFSNSRSEMNVSTLELGDSALYLCASSTGVRVETQYFGPGTRLLVL.

This rearrangement joins TRBV5-4 to TRBJ1-2; D is ambiguous. V dropped 0 bases and J dropped 4 bases, with 19 bases sitting between them. The CDR3 has 17 amino acids. Per germline, CDR1 SGHNT and CDR2 YYREEE (reference sequence). CDR3 sequence reads: CASSLARTRRAPYGYTF. The CDR3 nucleotides are TGTGCCAGCAGCTTGGCTAGGACCAGGCGGGCGCCCTATGGCTACACCTTC.

The V and J genes are TRBV5-1 and TRBJ2-7; 10 nucleotides match TRBD1. The CDR3 is 16 residues long. The V gene's germline CDR1 is SGHRS and CDR2 YFSETQ. V trimming: 2 bases; J trimming: 2 bases; junction bases outside the gene matches: 7. This chain's CDR3 is CASSFTPGQGTYEQYF. DNA for the CDR3: TGCGCCAGCAGCTTTACACCGGGACAGGGGACCTACGAGCAGTACTTC.

The sample holds one count of this clone. V gene TRBV19 combines with J gene TRBJ2-4, with TRBD2 as a possible D gene (6 bases). Germline values: CDR1 LNHDA, CDR2 SQIVND (reference sequence). V lost 4 bases and J lost 9, with 13 bases in between. The CDR3 covers 13 residues. For the CDR3, the DNA is TGTGCCAGTAGTACAGCTAGCGATGGCATTCAGTACTTC. Protein sequence: CASSTASDGIQYF.

Remarks on this clone: Other DNA sequences in the same sample also yield this CDR3. V and J are TRBV6-5 and TRBJ1-2; the D is unclear. CDR1 MNHEY and CDR2 SVGAGI come from the germline V gene. The length of the CDR3 is 15 residues. Trimming stripped 5 bases from V and 4 bases from J, with 17 bases between. DNA for the CDR3: TGTGCCAGCAGTCGACCCCATGACAAGCTCTATGGCTACACCTTC. Protein: CASSRPHDKLYGYTF.